This is a list of T cell receptor beta chains from one sample in a study of CD8 T cells in Susac syndrome. TCRdb passed the immunoSEQ multiplex PCR reads through MiXCR, listing each CDR3 protein once. The sample consists of around 85,000 distinct CDR3 sequences, over 90% of them appearing once. What was sequenced was CD8+ T cells from PBMCs. The receptor set was obtained from a human donor with Susac syndrome. CDR3s include the opening cysteine and the closing phenylalanine or tryptophan. The order of the fields is D gene, J gene, V gene, CDR3 protein. A D gene is named only where the DNA matches it firmly.

D gene: NA; J gene: TRBJ2-1; V gene: TRBV29-1; CDR3 protein: CSVGTGKRSYNEQFF
D gene: TRBD1; J gene: TRBJ1-5; V gene: TRBV19; CDR3 protein: CASTLGQGPNQPQHF
D gene: NA; J gene: TRBJ2-2; V gene: TRBV29-1; CDR3 protein: CSADPSDGELFF
D gene: NA; J gene: TRBJ1-2; V gene: TRBV9; CDR3 protein: CASSGYMDSNYGYTF
D gene: NA; J gene: TRBJ2-3; V gene: TRBV30; CDR3 protein: CAWSEGFTDTQYF
D gene: NA; J gene: TRBJ2-7; V gene: TRBV10-3; CDR3 protein: CAISEPGHGHEQYF
D gene: NA; J gene: TRBJ2-1; V gene: TRBV27; CDR3 protein: CASSLMADYNEQFF
D gene: NA; J gene: TRBJ2-6; V gene: TRBV6-1; CDR3 protein: CASREGRSGANVLTF
D gene: TRBD1; J gene: TRBJ2-7; V gene: TRBV30; CDR3 protein: CAWRGQSSSYEQYF
D gene: NA; J gene: TRBJ1-1; V gene: TRBV3-1; CDR3 protein: CASSQNRYAFF
D gene: TRBD1; J gene: TRBJ2-6; V gene: TRBV2; CDR3 protein: CATIPGQGTSGANVLTF
D gene: TRBD1; J gene: TRBJ1-1; V gene: TRBV7-9; CDR3 protein: CASSPPTGPEAFF
D gene: TRBD2; J gene: TRBJ2-1; V gene: TRBV30; CDR3 protein: CAWSSSGRDNEQFF
D gene: NA; J gene: TRBJ1-1; V gene: TRBV5-1; CDR3 protein: CASSSTDGTEAFF
D gene: TRBD2; J gene: TRBJ2-7; V gene: TRBV13; CDR3 protein: CASRSGLVGGSYEQYF
D gene: TRBD2; J gene: TRBJ2-1; V gene: TRBV29-1; CDR3 protein: CSVEDGPAGSSYNEQFF
D gene: NA; J gene: TRBJ2-5; V gene: TRBV20-1; CDR3 protein: CSALTPGYKETQYF
D gene: TRBD1; J gene: TRBJ2-3; V gene: TRBV7-6; CDR3 protein: CASSSDRGSTDTQYF
D gene: TRBD1; J gene: TRBJ2-7; V gene: TRBV20-1; CDR3 protein: CSARDRGQGHDKQYF
D gene: TRBD2; J gene: TRBJ2-5; V gene: TRBV11-2; CDR3 protein: CASSLIAGTSGKETQYF
D gene: NA; J gene: TRBJ1-1; V gene: TRBV20-1; CDR3 protein: CSAWESNTEAFF
D gene: NA; J gene: TRBJ1-4; V gene: TRBV30; CDR3 protein: CAWSGDNEKLFF
D gene: NA; J gene: TRBJ2-1; V gene: TRBV5-1; CDR3 protein: CASSSPGNLEEQFF
D gene: NA; J gene: TRBJ1-2; V gene: TRBV20-1; CDR3 protein: CSAGETNYGYTF
D gene: NA; J gene: TRBJ2-5; V gene: TRBV7-9; CDR3 protein: CASSLAGEKGVGETQYF
D gene: NA; J gene: TRBJ1-5; V gene: TRBV12-3/TRBV12-4; CDR3 protein: CASSLQGNNQPQHF
D gene: NA; J gene: TRBJ2-1; V gene: TRBV2; CDR3 protein: CASSVGAYNEQFF
D gene: NA; J gene: TRBJ2-2; V gene: TRBV6-2/TRBV6-3; CDR3 protein: CASSSRETGELFF
D gene: NA; J gene: TRBJ2-2; V gene: TRBV3-1; CDR3 protein: CASSQGPGRGAGELFF